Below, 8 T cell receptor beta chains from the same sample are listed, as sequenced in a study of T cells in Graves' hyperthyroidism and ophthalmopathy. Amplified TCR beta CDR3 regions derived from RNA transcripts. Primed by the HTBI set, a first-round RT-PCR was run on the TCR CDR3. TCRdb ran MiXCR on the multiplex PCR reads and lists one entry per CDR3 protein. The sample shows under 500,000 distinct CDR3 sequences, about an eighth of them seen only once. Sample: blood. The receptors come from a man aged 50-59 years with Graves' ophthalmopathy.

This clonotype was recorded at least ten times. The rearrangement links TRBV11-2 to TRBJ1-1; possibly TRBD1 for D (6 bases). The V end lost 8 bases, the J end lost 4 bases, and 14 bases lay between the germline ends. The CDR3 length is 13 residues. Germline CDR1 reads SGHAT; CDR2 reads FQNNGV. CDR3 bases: TGTGCCAGCCACTACGGGGGCTTCACTGAAGCTTTCTTT. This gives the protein CASHYGGFTEAFF. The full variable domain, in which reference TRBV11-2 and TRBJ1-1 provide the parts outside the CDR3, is EAGVAQSPRYKIIEKRQSVAFWCNPISGHATLYWYQQILGQGPKLLIQFQNNGVVDDSQLPKDRFSAERLKGVDSTLKIQPAKLEDSAVYLCASHYGGFTEAFFGQGTRLTVV.

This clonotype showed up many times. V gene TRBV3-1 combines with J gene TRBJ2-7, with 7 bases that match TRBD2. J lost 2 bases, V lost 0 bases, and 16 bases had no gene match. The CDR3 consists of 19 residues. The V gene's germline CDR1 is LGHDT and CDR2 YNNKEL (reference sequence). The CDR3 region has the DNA TGTGCCAGCAGCCAAGATCGACGGCGAGCCGGCGGGGGAACCTACGAGCAGTACTTC. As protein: CASSQDRRRAGGGTYEQYF.

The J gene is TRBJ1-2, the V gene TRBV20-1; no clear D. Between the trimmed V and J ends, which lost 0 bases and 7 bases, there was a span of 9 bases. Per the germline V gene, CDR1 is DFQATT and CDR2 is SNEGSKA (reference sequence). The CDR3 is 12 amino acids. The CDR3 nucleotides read TGCAGTGCTAGAGAAGACTCCGCTGGCTACACCTTC. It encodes CSAREDSAGYTF.

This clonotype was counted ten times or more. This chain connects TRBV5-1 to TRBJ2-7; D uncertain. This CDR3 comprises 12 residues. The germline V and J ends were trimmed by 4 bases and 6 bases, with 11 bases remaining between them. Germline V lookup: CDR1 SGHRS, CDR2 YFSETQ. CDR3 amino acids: CASSPPPGEQYF. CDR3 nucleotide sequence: TGCGCCAGCAGCCCACCCCCGGGCGAGCAGTACTTC. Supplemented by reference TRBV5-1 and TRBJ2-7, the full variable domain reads KAGVTQTPRYLIKTRGQQVTLSCSPISGHRSVSWYQQTPGQGLQFLFEYFSETQRNKGNFPGRFSGRQFSNSRSEMNVSTLELGDSALYLCASSPPPGEQYFGPGTRLTVT.

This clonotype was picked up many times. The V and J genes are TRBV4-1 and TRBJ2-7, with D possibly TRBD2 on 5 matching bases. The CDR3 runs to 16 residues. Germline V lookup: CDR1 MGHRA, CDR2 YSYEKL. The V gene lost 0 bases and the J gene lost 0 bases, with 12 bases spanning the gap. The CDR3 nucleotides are TGCGCCAGCAGCCAAGATTTCGGGGTGATCTCCTACGAGCAGTACTTC. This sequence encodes CASSQDFGVISYEQYF.

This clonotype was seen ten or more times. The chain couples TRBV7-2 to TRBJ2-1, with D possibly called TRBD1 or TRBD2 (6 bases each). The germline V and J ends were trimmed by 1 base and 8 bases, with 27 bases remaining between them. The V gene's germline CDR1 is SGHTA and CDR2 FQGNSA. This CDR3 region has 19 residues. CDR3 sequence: CASSLDDQRRGIRLYEQFF. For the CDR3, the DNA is TGTGCCAGCAGCTTAGATGATCAGAGGAGGGGGATAAGACTATATGAGCAGTTCTTC.

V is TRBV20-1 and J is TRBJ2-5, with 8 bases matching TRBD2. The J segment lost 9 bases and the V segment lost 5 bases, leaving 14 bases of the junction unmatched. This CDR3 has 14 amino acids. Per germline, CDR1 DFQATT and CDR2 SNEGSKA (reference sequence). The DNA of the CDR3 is TGCAGTGCTCCCCGCGCGGGGGGCAGCGACCCCCAGTACTTC. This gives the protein CSAPRAGGSDPQYF.

In nucleotides, the CDR3 is TGTGCCAGCAGCCGACAGGGGCCTAATGAAAAACTGTTTTTT. It is translated as CASSRQGPNEKLFF. The chain combines TRBV5-4 with TRBJ1-4; 8 positions agree with TRBD1. This CDR3 contains 14 residues. The germline gives CDR1 SGHNT, CDR2 YYREEE (reference sequence). The V gene end was trimmed by 4 bases and the J gene end by 3 bases; junction bases not matched to a gene: 2.